This T cell receptor beta chain derives from a study of T cells in Graves' hyperthyroidism and ophthalmopathy. Clinical Activity Scores of at least 3, NOSPECS grades of at least 4 and durations under 3 months characterized ophthalmopathy patients. Amplified regions were TCR beta CDR3 sequences from RNA transcripts. Initially, a first-round RT-PCR of the TCR CDR3 employed the HTBI primer set. In TCRdb, the multiplex PCR reads were re-called with MiXCR into one record per CDR3 protein. In the table there are a few hundred thousand distinct CDR3 sequences, around 13% of which are singletons. The germline V gene encodes CDR1 MDHEN and CDR2 SYDVKM. The CDR3 loop spans 16 amino acids. The junction had 10 bases not matched to a gene; V was cut back by 5 bases and J by 9 bases.

The chain combines TRBV28 with TRBJ2-1, with 13 bases that match TRBD2. This sequence originates from a woman younger than 45 with Graves' ophthalmopathy. What was sequenced was blood. The CDR3 loop reads CASSGTSGVREGEQFF. The CDR3 DNA reads as TGTGCCAGCAGTGGGACTAGCGGGGTACGCGAGGGTGAGCAGTTCTTC.